The clone carrying this T cell receptor (beta chain) was counted many times. Its antigen remains unidentified. TCRdb processed the 5' RACE reads anew with MiXCR; each CDR3 protein has one entry. The profile shows 15,000 to 20,000 distinct CDR3 sequences, about a quarter of them singletons. This sample was taken from a study of T-cell memory formation after mild COVID-19. Study-wide results and limits: The SARS-CoV-2 specificity of second-wave clones reaching peak at day 37 remained unverified. The pre-infection memory compartment contained some responding clones, suggesting cross-reactive memory joined.

The CDR3 loop spans 18 amino acids. Trimming took 2 bases from V and 2 from J, leaving 20 bases between them. The germline V gene encodes CDR1 SGHVS and CDR2 FQNEAQ. V usage is TRBV7-8 and J usage is TRBJ2-3; no definite D call. The receptor was derived from a man aged 18 to 30 who had mild COVID-19 (a few samples of this study predate the infection). Cell type and time point are not known. The sequencing input was PBMCs or a T cell subset sorted from them (not recorded which). Here the CDR3 reads CASSLPVVGPRSTDTQYF. For the CDR3, the DNA is TGTGCCAGCAGCTTACCGGTAGTGGGCCCGCGATCCACAGATACGCAGTATTTT.